This TCR beta chain was sequenced for a study of memory CD4+ T cells and cytomegalovirus serostatus. Study-wide results and caveats: Suggested: most of the CMV-linked TCR signature lies in CD4+ memory cells. About two fifths of the roughly 160 known CMV-associated TCRbeta sequences appeared in CD4+ memory.

Assay: immunoSEQ multiplex PCR; the TCRdb copy retains only in-frame clones and omits some. The top ten hold 0.68% of the sample, which has fewer than 35,000 clones, about 80% seen once. The sort gate was single viable CD3+CD4+CD8-CD45RO+ cells for memory CD4+ T cells. As regards this clone: Antigen: not known.

Germline CDR1 reads SGHNT; CDR2 reads YYREEE (reference sequence). CDR3 length: 16 amino acids. V was clipped by 5 bases and J by 8 bases; unmatched bases: 13. This TCR was recovered from an adult in good health and CMV-seronegative. The sample taken for sequencing was memory CD4+ T cells from blood. J is TRBJ2-1 and V is TRBV5-4, with 10 bases lining up with TRBD1. The chain's CDR3 is CASSFPGQGREHEQFF. The CDR3 DNA is TGTGCCAGCAGTTTCCCGGGACAGGGGAGGGAACATGAGCAGTTCTTC.